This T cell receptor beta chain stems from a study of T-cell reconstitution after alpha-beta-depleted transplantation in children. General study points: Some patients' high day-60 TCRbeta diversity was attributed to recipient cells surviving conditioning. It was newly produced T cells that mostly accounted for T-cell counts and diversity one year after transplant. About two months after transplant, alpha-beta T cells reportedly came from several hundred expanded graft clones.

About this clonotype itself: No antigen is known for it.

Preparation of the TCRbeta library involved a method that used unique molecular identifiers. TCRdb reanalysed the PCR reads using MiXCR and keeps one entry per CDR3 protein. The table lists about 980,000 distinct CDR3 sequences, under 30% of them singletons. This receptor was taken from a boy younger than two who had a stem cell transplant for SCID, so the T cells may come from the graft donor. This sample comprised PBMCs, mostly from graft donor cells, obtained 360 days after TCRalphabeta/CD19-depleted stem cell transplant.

Written as DNA, the CDR3 is TGTGCCAGCAGAAGGACAGGGACGAGTCTTAGCGAGCAGTACTTC. This gives the protein CASRRTGTSLSEQYF. The chain uses TRBV2 and TRBJ2-7, with 8 nucleotides matching TRBD1. Unmatched junction bases numbered 13, after V lost 6 bases and J lost 6 bases. The germline V gene encodes CDR1 SNHLY and CDR2 FYNNEI. This CDR3 has 15 residues.